The 13 T cell receptor beta chains below all came from one sample that was sequenced in a study of T-cell memory formation after mild COVID-19. In TCRdb, the 5' RACE reads were re-called with MiXCR into one record per CDR3 protein. This sample has 110,000 or so distinct CDR3 sequences, with roughly a sixth found just once. The specimen was PBMCs or a T cell subset sorted from them (not recorded which). The receptors come from a man between 18 and 29 years old who had mild COVID-19 (a few samples of this study predate the infection). Cell type and time point are not known.

The V call is TRBV12-3 or TRBV12-4, the J call TRBJ1-5; no clear D. The CDR3 is 11 residues long. V was trimmed by 4 bases and J by 11 bases, leaving 9 bases between them. DNA of the CDR3: TGTGCCAGCAGTTCGAGCGCGGCCCAGCATTTT. Translation: CASSSSAAQHF.

This clonotype was observed a few times. Here the CDR3 DNA reads TGTGCCAGCAGTTTTGGGGCTTATGGCTACACCTTC. Amino acid sequence: CASSFGAYGYTF. This rearrangement joins TRBV12-3 or TRBV12-4 to TRBJ1-2, with a weak D call TRBD1 (5 bases). V lost 3 bases and J lost 5, with 7 bases in between. This CDR3 has 12 residues.

This clonotype was observed a handful of times. This chain joins TRBV10-3 and TRBJ1-1, with D hard to call. The CDR3 loop spans 13 amino acids. Germline values: CDR1 ENHRY, CDR2 SYGVKD. V lost 4 bases and J 2 bases, leaving 8 bases between the germline ends. The chain's CDR3 is CAISGGLNTEAFF. The CDR3 region has the DNA TGTGCCATCAGTGGAGGCCTCAACACTGAAGCTTTCTTT.

The chain combines TRBV5-1 with TRBJ2-1; TRBD1 agrees at 7 bases. Germline trimming cut 5 bases from V and 11 bases from J; bases unmatched to any gene: 7. The CDR3 spans 12 residues. Germline CDR1 reads SGHRS; CDR2 reads YFSETQ. CDR3 bases: TGCGCCAGCAGGAACAGGGGACCGAAGCAGTTCTTC. Protein product: CASRNRGPKQFF. The entire variable domain, with the rest obtained from reference TRBV5-1 and TRBJ2-1, is as follows: KAGVTQTPRYLIKTRGQQVTLSCSPISGHRSVSWYQQTPGQGLQFLFEYFSETQRNKGNFPGRFSGRQFSNSRSEMNVSTLELGDSALYLCASRNRGPKQFFGPGTRLTVL.

V is TRBV20-1 and J is TRBJ2-6; D remains ambiguous. The ends were cut back, 2 bases at V and 0 bases at J, with 2 bases in the middle. Germline V CDR1 and CDR2: DFQATT, SNEGSKA (reference sequence). This CDR3 comprises 13 residues. The DNA for the CDR3 is TGCAGTGCTAGACGCTCTGGGGCCAACGTCCTGACTTTC. The encoded protein is CSARRSGANVLTF.

V usage is TRBV20-1 and J usage is TRBJ1-5, with 8 positions matching TRBD1. J was trimmed by 6 bases and V by 5 bases; bases with no gene match: 6. The CDR3 totals 13 residues. CDR1 is DFQATT, CDR2 SNEGSKA, per germline (reference sequence). The DNA for the CDR3 is TGCAGTGCTCTTGGACAGGGTGGTCAGCCCCAGCATTTT. Amino acids: CSALGQGGQPQHF.

The chain combines TRBV12-3 or TRBV12-4 with TRBJ1-3; tentatively, D is TRBD1 (6 bases). The V end was cut by 6 bases, the J end by 5 bases, with 11 bases between. This CDR3 spans 13 amino acids. The CDR3 nucleotides are TGTGCCAGCAGCGAAGGACAGAGAAACACCATATATTTT. Translated: CASSEGQRNTIYF.

V usage is TRBV10-3 and J usage is TRBJ2-5; D not certain. CDR1 is ENHRY, CDR2 SYGVKD, per germline. V was clipped by 2 bases and J by 2 bases, with 6 bases between them. This CDR3 has 13 residues. CDR3 residues: CAISEPQQETQYF. DNA for the CDR3: TGTGCCATCAGTGAGCCTCAACAAGAGACCCAGTACTTC.

J is TRBJ1-2 and V is TRBV20-1; D not certain. V was clipped by 1 base and J by 5 bases, with 14 bases between them. This CDR3 has 14 amino acids. Germline values: CDR1 DFQATT, CDR2 SNEGSKA (reference sequence). This CDR3 is CSARAFQETYGYTF. The CDR3, as DNA: TGCAGTGCTAGAGCCTTTCAGGAGACATATGGCTACACCTTC.

This clonotype was counted between two and nine times. V usage is TRBV15 and J usage is TRBJ2-2; no reliable D call. The CDR3 is 13 amino acids. Germline values: CDR1 LNHNV, CDR2 YYDKDF (reference sequence). The V end was cut by 0 bases, the J end by 10 bases, with 9 bases between. The CDR3 DNA sequence: TGTGCCACCAGCAGAGATGCAGCCGCGGAGCTGTTTTTT. Translated: CATSRDAAAELFF.

The genes are TRBV6-2 or TRBV6-3 and TRBJ2-5; D gene unclear. Germline assignment: CDR1 MNHEY and CDR2 SVGEGT. The CDR3 is made up of 11 amino acids. Trimming cost V 6 bases and J 5 bases, with 7 bases left between them. The CDR3 DNA reads TGTGCCAGCAGGCGCCAGGAGACCCAGTACTTC. Its translation is CASRRQETQYF.

The chain has TRBV6-5 and TRBJ1-1; D uncertain. Trimming pared 5 bases from V and 2 bases from J, leaving 12 bases between. Germline V gene lookup returns CDR1 MNHEY and CDR2 SVGAGI. This CDR3 spans 14 amino acids. The CDR3 reads CASSPAPANTEAFF. DNA of the CDR3: TGTGCCAGCAGTCCCGCTCCGGCAAACACTGAAGCTTTCTTT.

This clonotype was observed a few times. The rearrangement joins TRBV5-1 to TRBJ1-1; 8 bases map to TRBD1. The CDR3 totals 14 residues. CDR1 is SGHRS and CDR2 is YFSETQ in the germline V gene. V shed 4 bases, J shed 6 bases, and the junction held 8 bases outside the gene matches. DNA of the CDR3: TGCGCCAGCAGCATGCCGGGACAGGTGTCTGAAGCTTTCTTT. It codes for CASSMPGQVSEAFF.